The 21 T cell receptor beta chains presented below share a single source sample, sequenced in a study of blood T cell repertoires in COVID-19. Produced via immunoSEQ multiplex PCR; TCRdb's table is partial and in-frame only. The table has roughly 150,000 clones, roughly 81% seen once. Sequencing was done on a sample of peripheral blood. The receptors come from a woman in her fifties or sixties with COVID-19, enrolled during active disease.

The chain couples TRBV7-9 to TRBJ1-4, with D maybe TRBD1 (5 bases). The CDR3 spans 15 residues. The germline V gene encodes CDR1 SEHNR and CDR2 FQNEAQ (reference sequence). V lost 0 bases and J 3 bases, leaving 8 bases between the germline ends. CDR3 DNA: TGTGCCAGCAGCTTAGCGGTGACAGCTAATGAAAAACTGTTTTTT. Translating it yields CASSLAVTANEKLFF.

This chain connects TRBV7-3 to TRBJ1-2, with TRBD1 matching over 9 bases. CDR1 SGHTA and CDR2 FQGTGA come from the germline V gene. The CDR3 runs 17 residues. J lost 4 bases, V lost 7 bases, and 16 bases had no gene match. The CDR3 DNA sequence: TGTGCCAGCACCCTCCCAGGGGACAGGGCATCGGGCTATGGCTACACCTTC. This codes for CASTLPGDRASGYGYTF. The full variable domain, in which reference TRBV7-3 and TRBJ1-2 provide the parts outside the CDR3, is GAGVSQTPSNKVTEKGKYVELRCDPISGHTALYWYRQSLGQGPEFLIYFQGTGAADDSGLPNDRFFAVRPEGSVSTLKIQRTERGDSAVYLCASTLPGDRASGYGYTFGSGTRLTVV.

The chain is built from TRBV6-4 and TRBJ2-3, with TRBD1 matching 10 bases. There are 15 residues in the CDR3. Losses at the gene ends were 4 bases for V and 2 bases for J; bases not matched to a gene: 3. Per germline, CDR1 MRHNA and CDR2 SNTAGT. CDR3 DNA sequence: TGTGCCAGCAGTGCTGACAGGGGGCTCACAGATACGCAGTATTTT. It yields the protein CASSADRGLTDTQYF.

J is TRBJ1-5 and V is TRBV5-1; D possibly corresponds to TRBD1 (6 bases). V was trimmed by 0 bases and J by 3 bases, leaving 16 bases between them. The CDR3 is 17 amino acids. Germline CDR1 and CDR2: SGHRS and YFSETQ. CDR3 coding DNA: TGCGCCAGCAGCTTGGTACCGCAGGGGAGGGACAATCAGCCCCAGCATTTT. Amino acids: CASSLVPQGRDNQPQHF.

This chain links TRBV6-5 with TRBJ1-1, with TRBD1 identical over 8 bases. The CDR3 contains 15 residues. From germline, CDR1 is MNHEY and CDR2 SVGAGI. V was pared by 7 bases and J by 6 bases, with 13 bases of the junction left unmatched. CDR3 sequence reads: CASILRTGMKSEAFF. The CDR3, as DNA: TGTGCCAGCATTTTACGGACAGGGATGAAGTCTGAAGCTTTCTTT.

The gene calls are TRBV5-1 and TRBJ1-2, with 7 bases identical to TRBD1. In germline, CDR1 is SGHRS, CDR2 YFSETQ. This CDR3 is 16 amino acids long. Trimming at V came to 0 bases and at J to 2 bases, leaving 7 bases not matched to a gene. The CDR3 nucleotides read TGCGCCAGCAGCTTGGACACAGGGGTTCCGAACTATGGCTACACCTTC. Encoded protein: CASSLDTGVPNYGYTF. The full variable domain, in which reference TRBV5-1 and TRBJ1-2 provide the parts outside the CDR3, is KAGVTQTPRYLIKTRGQQVTLSCSPISGHRSVSWYQQTPGQGLQFLFEYFSETQRNKGNFPGRFSGRQFSNSRSEMNVSTLELGDSALYLCASSLDTGVPNYGYTFGSGTRLTVV.

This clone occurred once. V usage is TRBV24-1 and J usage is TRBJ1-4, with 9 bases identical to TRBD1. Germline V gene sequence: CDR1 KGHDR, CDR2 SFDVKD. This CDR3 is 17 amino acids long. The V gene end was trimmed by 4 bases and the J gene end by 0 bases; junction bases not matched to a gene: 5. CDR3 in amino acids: CATSDRGTGTTNEKLFF. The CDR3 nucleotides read TGTGCCACCAGTGACCGGGGGACAGGGACAACTAATGAAAAACTGTTTTTT.

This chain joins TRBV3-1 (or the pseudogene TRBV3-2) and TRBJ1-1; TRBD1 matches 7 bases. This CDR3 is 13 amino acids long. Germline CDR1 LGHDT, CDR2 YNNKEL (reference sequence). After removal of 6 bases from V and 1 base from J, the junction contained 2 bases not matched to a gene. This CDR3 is CASSTGANTEAFF. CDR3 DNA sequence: TGTGCCAGCAGTACAGGGGCGAACACTGAAGCTTTCTTT.

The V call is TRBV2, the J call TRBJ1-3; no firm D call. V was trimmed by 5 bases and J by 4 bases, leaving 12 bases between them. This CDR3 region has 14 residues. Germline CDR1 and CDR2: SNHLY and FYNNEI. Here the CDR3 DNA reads TGTGCCAGCAGTAAGCCCCCGAGGGGAAACACCATATATTTT. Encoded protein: CASSKPPRGNTIYF.

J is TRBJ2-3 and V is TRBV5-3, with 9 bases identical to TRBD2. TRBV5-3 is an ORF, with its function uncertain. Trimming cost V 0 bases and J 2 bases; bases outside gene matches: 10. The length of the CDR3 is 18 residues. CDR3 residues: CARSLARRGGGHTDTQYF. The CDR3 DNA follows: TGTGCCAGAAGCTTGGCCCGGCGGGGGGGCGGACACACAGATACGCAGTATTTT.

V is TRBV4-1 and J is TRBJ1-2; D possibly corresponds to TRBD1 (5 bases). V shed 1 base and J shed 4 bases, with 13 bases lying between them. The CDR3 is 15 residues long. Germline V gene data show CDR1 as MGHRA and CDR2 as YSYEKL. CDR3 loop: CASSQAGGAGYGYTF. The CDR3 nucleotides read TGCGCCAGCAGCCAAGCGGGAGGGGCAGGCTATGGCTACACCTTC.

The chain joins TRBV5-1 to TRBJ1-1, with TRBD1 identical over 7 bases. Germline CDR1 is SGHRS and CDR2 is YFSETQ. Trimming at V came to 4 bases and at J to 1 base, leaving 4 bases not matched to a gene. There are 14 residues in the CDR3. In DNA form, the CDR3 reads TGCGCCAGCAGCCCGAGGACAGGGAACACTGAAGCTTTCTTT. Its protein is CASSPRTGNTEAFF.

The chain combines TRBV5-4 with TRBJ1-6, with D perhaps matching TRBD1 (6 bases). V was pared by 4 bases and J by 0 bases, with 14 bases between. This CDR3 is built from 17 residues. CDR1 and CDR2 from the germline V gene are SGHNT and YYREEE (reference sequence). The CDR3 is CASSLGGRSSYNSPLHF. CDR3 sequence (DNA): TGTGCCAGCAGCCTAGGGGGTCGCAGCTCCTATAATTCACCCCTCCACTTT. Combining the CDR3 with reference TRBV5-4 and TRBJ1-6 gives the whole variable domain ETGVTQSPTHLIKTRGQQVTLRCSSQSGHNTVSWYQQALGQGPQFIFQYYREEENGRGNFPPRFSGLQFPNYSSELNVNALELDDSALYLCASSLGGRSSYNSPLHFGNGTRLTVT.

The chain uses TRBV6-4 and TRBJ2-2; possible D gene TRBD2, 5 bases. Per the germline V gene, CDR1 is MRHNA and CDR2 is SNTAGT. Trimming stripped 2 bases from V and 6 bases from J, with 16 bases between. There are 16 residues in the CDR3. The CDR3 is CASSDPGVSGSGELFF. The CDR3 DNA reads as TGTGCCAGCAGTGACCCCGGGGTTTCAGGTTCCGGGGAGCTGTTTTTT.

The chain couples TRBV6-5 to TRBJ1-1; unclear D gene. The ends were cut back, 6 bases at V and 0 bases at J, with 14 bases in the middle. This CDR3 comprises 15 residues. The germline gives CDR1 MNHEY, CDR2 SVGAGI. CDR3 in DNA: TGTGCCAGCAGGTCGACACCCTCCATGAACACTGAAGCTTTCTTT. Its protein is CASRSTPSMNTEAFF.

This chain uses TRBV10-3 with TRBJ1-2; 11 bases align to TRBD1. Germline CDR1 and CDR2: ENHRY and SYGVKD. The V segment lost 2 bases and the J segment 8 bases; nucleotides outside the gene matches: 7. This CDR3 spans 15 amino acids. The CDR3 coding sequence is TGTGCCATCAGTGAGAGAGGACAGGGGGCTATCGGCTACACCTTC. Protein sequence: CAISERGQGAIGYTF.

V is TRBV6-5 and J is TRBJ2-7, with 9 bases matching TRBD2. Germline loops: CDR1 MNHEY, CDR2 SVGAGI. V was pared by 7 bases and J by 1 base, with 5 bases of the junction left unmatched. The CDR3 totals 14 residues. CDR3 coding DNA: TGTGCCAGCACCACGACTAGCGGATCCTACGAGCAGTACTTC. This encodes CASTTTSGSYEQYF.

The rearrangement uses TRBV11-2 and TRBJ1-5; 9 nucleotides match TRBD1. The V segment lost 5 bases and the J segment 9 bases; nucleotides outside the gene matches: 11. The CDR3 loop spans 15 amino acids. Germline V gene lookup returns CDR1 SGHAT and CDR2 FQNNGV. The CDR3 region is CASSDNPTGGWPQHF. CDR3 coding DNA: TGTGCCAGCAGCGATAACCCGACAGGGGGTTGGCCCCAGCATTTT.

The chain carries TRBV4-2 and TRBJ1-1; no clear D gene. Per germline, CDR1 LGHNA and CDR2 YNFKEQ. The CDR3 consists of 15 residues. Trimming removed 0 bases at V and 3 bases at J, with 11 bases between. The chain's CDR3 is CASSQDSREDTEAFF. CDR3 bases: TGTGCCAGCAGCCAAGATTCGAGGGAAGACACTGAAGCTTTCTTT.

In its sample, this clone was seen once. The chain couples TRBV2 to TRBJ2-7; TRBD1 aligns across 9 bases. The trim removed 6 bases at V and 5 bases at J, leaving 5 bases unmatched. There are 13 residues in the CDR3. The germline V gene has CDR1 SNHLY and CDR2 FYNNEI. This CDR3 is CASRGTGPNEQYF. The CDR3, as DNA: TGTGCCAGCAGAGGGACAGGGCCCAACGAGCAGTACTTC.

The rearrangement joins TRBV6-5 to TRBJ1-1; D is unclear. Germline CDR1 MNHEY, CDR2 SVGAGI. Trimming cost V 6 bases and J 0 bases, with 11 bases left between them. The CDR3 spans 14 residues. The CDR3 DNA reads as TGTGCCAGCAGCGTGGAGACGGTGAACACTGAAGCTTTCTTT. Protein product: CASSVETVNTEAFF.